This T cell receptor beta chain comes out of a study of blood T cell repertoires in COVID-19. With V trimmed by 0 bases and J by 10 bases, 12 bases remained unmatched. This CDR3 region has 16 residues. The germline CDR1 and CDR2 sequences are MNHEY and SMNVEV (reference sequence). Using immunoSEQ multiplex PCR, the repertoire was profiled, and TCRdb retains in-frame clones only, with some absent. The data show about 20,000 clones, approximately 84% seen once. This receptor was obtained from a man in his fifties or sixties with active COVID-19. V usage is TRBV27 and J usage is TRBJ2-1; 7 bases map to TRBD2. Sequencing was done on a sample of peripheral blood. For the CDR3, the DNA is TGTGCCAGCAGTTTATCGGGGGGGGGTCCAAGGGAGGAGCAGTTCTTC. Translated: CASSLSGGGPREEQFF.